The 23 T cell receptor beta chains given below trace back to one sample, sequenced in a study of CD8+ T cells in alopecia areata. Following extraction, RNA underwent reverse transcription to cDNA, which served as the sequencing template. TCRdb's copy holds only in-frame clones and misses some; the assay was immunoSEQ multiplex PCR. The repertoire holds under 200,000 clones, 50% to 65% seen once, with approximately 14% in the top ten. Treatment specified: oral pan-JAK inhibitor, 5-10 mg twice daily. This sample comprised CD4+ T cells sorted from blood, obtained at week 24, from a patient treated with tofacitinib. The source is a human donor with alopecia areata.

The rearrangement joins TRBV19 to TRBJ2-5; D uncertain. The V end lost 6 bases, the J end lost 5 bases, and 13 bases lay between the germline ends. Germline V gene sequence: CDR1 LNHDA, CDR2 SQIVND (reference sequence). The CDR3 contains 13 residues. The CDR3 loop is CASSSYGLETQYF. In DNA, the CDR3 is TGTGCCAGTAGCAGCTACGGATTGGAGACCCAGTACTTC.

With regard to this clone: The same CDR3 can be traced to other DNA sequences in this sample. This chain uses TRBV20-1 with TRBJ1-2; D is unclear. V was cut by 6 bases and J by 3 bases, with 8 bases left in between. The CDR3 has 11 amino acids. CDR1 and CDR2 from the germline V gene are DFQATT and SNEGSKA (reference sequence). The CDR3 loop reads CSAPTDYGYTF. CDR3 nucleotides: TGCAGTGCCCCAACGGACTATGGCTACACCTTC.

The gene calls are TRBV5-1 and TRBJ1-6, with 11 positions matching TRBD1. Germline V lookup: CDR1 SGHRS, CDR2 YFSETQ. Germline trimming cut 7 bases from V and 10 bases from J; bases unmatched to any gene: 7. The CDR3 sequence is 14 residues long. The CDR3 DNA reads TGCGCCAGCCGGCCGGGACAGGGGGGCTCACCCCTCCACTTT. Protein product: CASRPGQGGSPLHF.

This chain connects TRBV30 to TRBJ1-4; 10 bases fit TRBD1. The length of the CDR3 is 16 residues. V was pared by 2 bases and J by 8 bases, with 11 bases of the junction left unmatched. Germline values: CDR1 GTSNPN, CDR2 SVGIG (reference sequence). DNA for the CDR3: TGTGCCTGGAGTAGGGACAGGGGTTTCTCTATCGAAAAACTGTTTTTT. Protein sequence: CAWSRDRGFSIEKLFF.

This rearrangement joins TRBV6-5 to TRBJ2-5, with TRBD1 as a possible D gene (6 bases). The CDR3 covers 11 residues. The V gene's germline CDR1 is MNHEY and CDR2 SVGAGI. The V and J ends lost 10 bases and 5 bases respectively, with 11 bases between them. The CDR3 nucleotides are TGTGCCACACAGGGTTGGGAGACCCAGTACTTC. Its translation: CATQGWETQYF.

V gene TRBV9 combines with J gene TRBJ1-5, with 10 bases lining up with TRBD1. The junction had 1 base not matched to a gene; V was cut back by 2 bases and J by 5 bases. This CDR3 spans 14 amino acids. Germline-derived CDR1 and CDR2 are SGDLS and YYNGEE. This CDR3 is CASSVGQGDQPQHF. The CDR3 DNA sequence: TGTGCCAGCAGCGTCGGACAGGGGGATCAGCCCCAGCATTTT.

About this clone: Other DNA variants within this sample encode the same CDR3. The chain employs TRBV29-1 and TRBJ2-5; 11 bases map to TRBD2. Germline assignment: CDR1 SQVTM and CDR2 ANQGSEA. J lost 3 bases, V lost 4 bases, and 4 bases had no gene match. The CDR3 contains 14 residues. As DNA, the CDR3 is TGCAGCGTTGCCGTAGCGGGGGGGAAAGAGACCCAGTACTTC. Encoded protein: CSVAVAGGKETQYF.

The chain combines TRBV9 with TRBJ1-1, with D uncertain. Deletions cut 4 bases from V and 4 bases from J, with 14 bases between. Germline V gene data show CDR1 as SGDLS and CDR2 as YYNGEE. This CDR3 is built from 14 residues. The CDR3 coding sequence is TGTGCCAGCAGCCCAAGGTCAGGAGTCACTGAAGCTTTCTTT. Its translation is CASSPRSGVTEAFF.

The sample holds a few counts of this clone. The CDR3 bases are TGCGCCAGCAGCTTGGACACCCCACGGTTAGATGAGCAGTTCTTC. Its protein product is CASSLDTPRLDEQFF. The chain carries TRBV5-1 and TRBJ2-1, with D uncertain. The CDR3 totals 15 residues. Germline V gives CDR1 SGHRS, CDR2 YFSETQ. V was pared by 0 bases and J by 8 bases, with 15 bases between.

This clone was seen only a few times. The CDR3 DNA reads TGTGCCAGCAGAAGGTCTAGACCAGATACGCAGTATTTT. Residues: CASRRSRPDTQYF. V is TRBV5-6 and J is TRBJ2-3, with D uncertain. V lost 5 bases and J lost 4, with 11 bases in between. CDR1 is SGHDT and CDR2 is YYEEEE in the germline V gene. CDR3 length: 13 residues.

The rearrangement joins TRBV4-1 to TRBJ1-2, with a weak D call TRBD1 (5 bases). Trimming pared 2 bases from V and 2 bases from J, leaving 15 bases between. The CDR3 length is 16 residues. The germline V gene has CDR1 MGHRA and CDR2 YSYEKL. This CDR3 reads CASSQTDTAANYGYTF. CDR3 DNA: TGCGCCAGCAGCCAAACGGACACCGCCGCAAACTATGGCTACACCTTC.

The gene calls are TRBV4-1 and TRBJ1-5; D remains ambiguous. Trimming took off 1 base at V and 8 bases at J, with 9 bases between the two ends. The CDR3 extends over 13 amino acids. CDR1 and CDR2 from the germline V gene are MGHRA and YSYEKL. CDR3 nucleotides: TGCGCCAGCAGCCAAGGCGTAGTCGAGCCCCAGCATTTT. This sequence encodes CASSQGVVEPQHF.

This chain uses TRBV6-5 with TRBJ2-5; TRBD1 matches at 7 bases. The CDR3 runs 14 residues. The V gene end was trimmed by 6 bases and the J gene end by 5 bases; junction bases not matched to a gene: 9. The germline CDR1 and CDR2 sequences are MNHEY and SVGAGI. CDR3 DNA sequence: TGTGCCAGCAGGCCCGACAGGGTGGGGGAGACCCAGTACTTC. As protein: CASRPDRVGETQYF.

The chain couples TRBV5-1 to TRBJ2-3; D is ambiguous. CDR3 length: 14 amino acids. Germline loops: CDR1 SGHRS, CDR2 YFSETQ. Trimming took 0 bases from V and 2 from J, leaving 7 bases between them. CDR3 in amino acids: CASSLGQPTDTQYF. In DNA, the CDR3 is TGCGCCAGCAGCTTGGGGCAGCCCACAGATACGCAGTATTTT.

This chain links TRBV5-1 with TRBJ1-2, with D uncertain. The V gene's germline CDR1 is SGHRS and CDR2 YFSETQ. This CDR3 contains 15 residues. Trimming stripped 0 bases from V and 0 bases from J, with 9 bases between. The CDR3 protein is CASSLAQPANYGYTF. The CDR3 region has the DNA TGCGCCAGCAGCTTGGCCCAGCCAGCTAACTATGGCTACACCTTC.

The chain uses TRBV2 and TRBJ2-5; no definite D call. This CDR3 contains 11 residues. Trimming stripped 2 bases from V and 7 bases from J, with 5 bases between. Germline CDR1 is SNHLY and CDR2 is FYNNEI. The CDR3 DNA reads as TGTGCCAGCAGTGAATTTGGGACCCAGTACTTC. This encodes CASSEFGTQYF.

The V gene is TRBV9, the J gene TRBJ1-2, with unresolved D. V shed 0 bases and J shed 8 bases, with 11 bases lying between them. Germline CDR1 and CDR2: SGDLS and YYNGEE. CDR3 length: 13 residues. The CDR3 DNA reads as TGTGCCAGCAGCGTAGTGGGGATTTCGGGCTACACCTTC. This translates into CASSVVGISGYTF. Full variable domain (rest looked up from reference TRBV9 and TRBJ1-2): DSGVTQTPKHLITATGQRVTLRCSPRSGDLSVYWYQQSLDQGLQFLIQYYNGEERAKGNILERFSAQQFPDLHSELNLSSLELGDSALYFCASSVVGISGYTFGSGTRLTVV.

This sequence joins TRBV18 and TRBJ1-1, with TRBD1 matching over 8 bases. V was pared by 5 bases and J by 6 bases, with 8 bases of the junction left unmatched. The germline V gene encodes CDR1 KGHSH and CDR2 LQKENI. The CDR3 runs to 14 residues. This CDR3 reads CASSSDRGTPEAFF. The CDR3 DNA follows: TGTGCCAGCTCATCAGACAGGGGTACCCCTGAAGCTTTCTTT.

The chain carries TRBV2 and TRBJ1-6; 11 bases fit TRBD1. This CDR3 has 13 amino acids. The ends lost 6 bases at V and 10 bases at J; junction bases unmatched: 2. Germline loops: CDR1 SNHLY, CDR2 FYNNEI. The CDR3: CASRDRGPSPLHF. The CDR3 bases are TGTGCCAGCAGGGACAGGGGGCCCTCACCCCTCCACTTT.

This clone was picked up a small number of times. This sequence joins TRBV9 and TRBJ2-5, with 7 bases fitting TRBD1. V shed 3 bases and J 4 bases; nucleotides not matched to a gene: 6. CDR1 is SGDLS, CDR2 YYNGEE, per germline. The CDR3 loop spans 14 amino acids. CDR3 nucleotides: TGTGCCAGCAGCGCAGGGGGTTCCGTAGAGACCCAGTACTTC. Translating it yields CASSAGGSVETQYF.

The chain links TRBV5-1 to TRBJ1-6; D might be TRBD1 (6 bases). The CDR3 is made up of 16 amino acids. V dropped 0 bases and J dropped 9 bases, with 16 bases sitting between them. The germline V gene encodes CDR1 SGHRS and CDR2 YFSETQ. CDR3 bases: TGCGCCAGCAGCTTGGATGCGGCAGGGGAGGGTTCACCCCTCCACTTT. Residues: CASSLDAAGEGSPLHF.

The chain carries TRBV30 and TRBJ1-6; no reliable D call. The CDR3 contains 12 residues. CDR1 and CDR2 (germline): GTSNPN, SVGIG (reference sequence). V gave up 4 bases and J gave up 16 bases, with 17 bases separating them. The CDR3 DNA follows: TGTGCCTGGACCGCGGCCCGGCGGCCTCTCCACTTT. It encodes CAWTAARRPLHF.

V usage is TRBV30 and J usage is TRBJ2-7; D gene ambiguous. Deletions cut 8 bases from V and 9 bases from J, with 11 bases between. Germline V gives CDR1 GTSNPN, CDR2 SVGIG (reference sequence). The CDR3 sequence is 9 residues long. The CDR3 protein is CAIGVGQYF. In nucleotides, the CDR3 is TGTGCCATCGGCGTCGGGCAGTACTTC.